The clone carrying this T cell receptor (beta chain) was seen only a few times. These data belong to a study of CD8+ T cells in alopecia areata. Regarding treatment: oral pan-JAK inhibitor, 5-10 mg twice daily. Sequencing used cDNA as its template, made by extracting RNA and reverse transcribing it. Generated by immunoSEQ multiplex PCR, the TCRdb table keeps only in-frame clones and is missing some. The table has about 150,000 clones, roughly 52% seen once. The CDR3 consists of 13 residues. V lost 2 bases, J lost 9 bases, and 6 bases stayed unmatched. Germline V gives CDR1 SGHDN, CDR2 FVKESK. The source of this sequence is a human donor with alopecia areata. The specimen was CD8+ T cells sorted from blood, collected at week 4, from a patient treated with tofacitinib. The chain carries TRBV14 and TRBJ1-1, with 7 nucleotides matching TRBD1. The CDR3 DNA follows: TGTGCCAGCAGCCAAATCGGGACAGTGAAAGCTTTCTTT. It yields the protein CASSQIGTVKAFF.